This TCR beta chain emerged from a study of regulatory T cells in long-lasting Graves disease. Whole-study findings and limits: New patients shared around 920 public clonotypes, fewer than the approximately 3,000 shared by persistent patients.

Concerning this clonotype: Its target is unknown. A much larger clone lies a single base off, so this may be a read error.

CDR3 length equals 14 residues. With V trimmed by 5 bases and J by 10 bases, 9 bases remained unmatched. Germline loops: CDR1 LGHNA, CDR2 YNFKEQ. iRepertoire HTBI primers and Arm-PCR of CDR3 regions built TCR beta libraries. Authors' analysis steps: Detected in the samples were 55 to 65 TRBV and under 15 TRBJ segments. TCRdb reprocessed the multiplex PCR reads via MiXCR and lists one record per CDR3 protein. TCRdb's processing, not the study's, gives the V and J calls here. The profile shows hundreds of thousands of distinct CDR3 sequences, approximately 15% of them singletons. Time point: newly diagnosed GD, antithyroid drugs for less than 3 months. Isolated PBMC RNA provided the starting material for the TCR library. This sample also appeared in a second study, on T cells in Graves' hyperthyroidism and ophthalmopathy. According to that study: Most thyroid clonotypes expanded above 0.001 were also detected in blood.

The clonotype comes from a man aged 40-55 years with Graves disease. Sample: peripheral blood mononuclear cells (PBMCs), taken at new diagnosis, from a patient treated with antithyroid drugs. The V and J genes are TRBV4-2 and TRBJ2-1; the match to TRBD2 covers 9 bases. For the CDR3, the DNA is TGTGCCAGCAGCAGGGGACTAGCCAAATACGAGCAGTTCTTC. Translated: CASSRGLAKYEQFF.